Presented here are 5 T cell receptor beta chains from one specimen sequenced in a study of tumor-infiltrating lymphocytes in primary liver carcinoma. cDNA specific to TCR beta was made from 450 to 500 ng of total RNA, with a constant-region primer employed for priming. Modified slightly, ARM-PCR produced TCR beta libraries over three nested multiplex PCR rounds. In the first two PCR rounds, TRBV1-TRBV30 forward primers were paired with a C-beta reverse primer, and each round lasted around 10 cycles. TCRdb reprocessed the multiplex PCR reads with MiXCR, giving one entry per CDR3 protein. The sample carries 55,000 or so distinct CDR3 sequences, 65% to 80% recorded once. Extraction of RNA together with DNA used about 17-34 mg of unsorted bulk tissue. The sequenced material came from liver tumor tissue from sampling region 2. Subset here: tumor region T2, inferior pole. The receptors come from a man aged 35 to 55 with primary liver carcinoma and hepatitis B virus infection.

As to this clonotype: The junction shows a germline mismatch at one end, possibly a read error. The chain recombines TRBV7-2 with TRBJ1-1; no firm D call. The CDR3 covers 13 residues. Germline assignment: CDR1 SGHTA and CDR2 FQGNSA. The CDR3 DNA reads TGTGCCAGCAGCTTAACTACGAACACTGGAGCTTTCTTT. As protein: CASSLTTNTGAFF.

The chain couples TRBV11-2 to TRBJ2-1; possible D gene TRBD1, 6 bases. The germline CDR1 and CDR2 sequences are SGHAT and FQNNGV. This CDR3 is 14 amino acids long. With 3 bases removed from V and 9 bases from J, the gap between germline ends came to 15 bases. This chain's CDR3 is CASSFEGDESEQFF. In DNA form, the CDR3 reads TGTGCCAGCAGCTTTGAGGGGGACGAGAGTGAGCAGTTCTTC.

A word on this clonotype: A junction end diverges from the germline sequence, so it may reflect a read error. The chain carries TRBV11-2 and TRBJ2-7; 9 nucleotides match TRBD2. CDR1 and CDR2 (germline): SGHAT, FQNNGV. The CDR3 is 14 amino acids. CDR3 loop: CASSLPAGGYEQYF. In DNA, the CDR3 is TGTGCCAGCAGCTTACCAGCGGGAGGCTACGAACAGTACTTC. Supplemented by reference TRBV11-2 and TRBJ2-7, the full variable domain reads EAGVAQSPRYKIIEKRQSVAFWCNPISGHATLYWYQQILGQGPKLLIQFQNNGVVDDSQLPKDRFSAERLKGVDSTLKIQPAKLEDSAVYLCASSLPAGGYEQYFGPGTRLTVT.

In this sample, this clonotype turned up many times. The CDR3 region has the DNA TGTGCCAGCAGTCGGGCAGAGGGCACTGAAGCTTTCTTT. It translates to CASSRAEGTEAFF. The rearrangement uses TRBV6-6 and TRBJ1-1; D is uncertain. Germline CDR1 reads MNHNY; CDR2 reads SVGAGI (reference sequence). The CDR3 loop spans 13 amino acids. Trimming removed 5 bases at V and 4 bases at J, with 11 bases between.

The genes are TRBV6-5 and TRBJ1-5; TRBD1 matches at 7 bases. This CDR3 has 13 amino acids. Losses at the gene ends were 5 bases for V and 8 bases for J; bases not matched to a gene: 6. Germline V gene sequence: CDR1 MNHEY, CDR2 SVGAGI. Here the CDR3 DNA reads TGTGCCAGCAGTAGGGACAGAAGTGAGCCCCAGCATTTT. Protein product: CASSRDRSEPQHF.